This TCR beta chain originates from a study of glioma-infiltrating T cells. The germline V gene encodes CDR1 MNHEY and CDR2 SMNVEV (reference sequence). This CDR3 comprises 13 residues. The iRepertoire nested amplicon-rescue multiplex PCR amplified TCR alpha and beta CDR3s from RNA. In TCRdb, the multiplex PCR reads were re-called with MiXCR into one record per CDR3 protein. The sample lists fewer than 500,000 distinct CDR3 sequences; around 38% were seen once. As regards this clonotype: At one of its ends the junction is not consistent with the germline gene, which may arise from a read error.

This clonotype originated in a human donor with low-grade glioma or glioblastoma, undergoing nonglioma brain surgery, or in good health (not recorded which). The specimen sequenced was glioma tissue, nonneoplastic brain tissue, or PBMCs (not recorded which). This sequence joins TRBV27 and TRBJ1-6, with unresolved D. The CDR3 loop reads CASSFGGSSPIHF. In DNA, the CDR3 is TGTGCCAGCAGTTTCGGTGGGAGTTCACCCATCCACTTT.